The 8 T cell receptor beta chains below come from one sample, sequenced in a study of blood T cells in healthy people across ages. The authors ran a second PCR of roughly 7 to 11 cycles using a sample-barcoded 5' primer and a J-beta primer mix. TCRdb re-derived calls from the 5' RACE reads in MiXCR, one entry per CDR3 protein. The sample lists around 800,000 distinct CDR3 sequences; under 80% were seen once. Sample: blood. These receptors were obtained from a man aged 30-40 years in good health.

V gene TRBV12-3 or TRBV12-4 combines with J gene TRBJ2-7, with a weak D call TRBD2 (7 bases). The DNA end is a closer match to TRBJ2-5, so the J assignment may be wrong. There are 17 residues in the CDR3. The CDR3 nucleotides read TGTGCCAGCAGCTCGAAGGGGGTAGGGACTACCCTTGGGACCCAGTACTTC. Translating it yields CASSSKGVGTTLGTQYF.

The V and J genes are TRBV20-1 and TRBJ2-2; D remains unclear. The CDR3 has 14 residues. Trimming took off 3 bases at V and 0 bases at J, with 8 bases between the two ends. Germline CDR1 and CDR2: DFQATT and SNEGSKA (reference sequence). CDR3 region: CSASGVTNTGELFF. The CDR3 nucleotides read TGCAGTGCTAGTGGAGTGACGAACACCGGGGAGCTGTTTTTT.

This clonotype was detected only a few times. J is TRBJ2-5 and V is TRBV5-1, with D unclear. Germline loops: CDR1 SGHRS, CDR2 YFSETQ. The CDR3 totals 15 residues. Trimming left V 0 bases short and J 0 bases short, with 9 bases between. The CDR3 sequence is CASSLALADQETQYF. The DNA for the CDR3 is TGCGCCAGCAGCTTGGCCCTGGCAGACCAAGAGACCCAGTACTTC.

This clonotype appeared a single time. CDR3 protein: CASSLEPSYNEQFF. The DNA of the CDR3 is TGTGCCAGCAGCTTAGAACCCTCCTACAATGAGCAGTTCTTC. V gene TRBV7-2 combines with J gene TRBJ2-1; D is ambiguous. The CDR3 is made up of 14 amino acids. V was clipped by 1 base and J by 0 bases, with 4 bases between them. Germline lookup yields CDR1 SGHTA and CDR2 FQGNSA.

This chain connects TRBV20-1 to TRBJ2-3, with 9 bases matching TRBD1. V lost 5 bases to trimming and J lost 0 bases; unmatched junction nucleotides: 6. CDR3 length equals 15 residues. CDR1 is DFQATT, CDR2 SNEGSKA, per germline (reference sequence). The DNA for the CDR3 is TGCAGTGCTGCCTTGGACAGGGGTAGCACAGATACGCAGTATTTT. It encodes CSAALDRGSTDTQYF.

The chain uses TRBV7-9 and TRBJ2-4; the D gene is possibly TRBD1 (8 bases). The tail of the sequence fits TRBJ2-7 better, so the J call may be wrong. The germline V gene has CDR1 SEHNR and CDR2 FQNEAQ (reference sequence). The length of the CDR3 is 14 residues. CDR3 sequence reads: CASGNRGGSYEQYF. In nucleotides, the CDR3 is TGTGCCAGCGGAAACAGGGGGGGCTCCTACGAGCAGTACTTC.

To note about this clonotype: Relative to the germline gene, one junction end is altered; a read error may explain this. The V call is TRBV28, the J call TRBJ2-7, with 10 bases matching TRBD1. Germline V gene data show CDR1 as MDHEN and CDR2 as SYDVKM. The CDR3 contains 15 residues. CDR3 DNA sequence: TGTACCAGCAGTTCGGGGACAGGGGCCCTCTACGAGCAGTACTTC. It encodes CTSSSGTGALYEQYF.

Only a few counts were recorded for this clonotype. V gene TRBV14 combines with J gene TRBJ2-4, with a possible D match to TRBD2 (5 bases). This CDR3 is 15 amino acids long. The germline CDR1 and CDR2 sequences are SGHDN and FVKESK. V gave up 5 bases and J gave up 0 bases, with 11 bases separating them. The CDR3 reads CASSKNGVAKNIQYF. The CDR3 region has the DNA TGTGCCAGCAGCAAAAACGGGGTAGCCAAAAACATTCAGTACTTC.